The text below deals with one T cell receptor (beta chain). What this receptor recognizes is not known. It has no much larger one-base neighbor in the sample; base qualities were not kept. This entry is derived from a study of cytomegalovirus exposure and HLA in healthy donors listed by TCRdb under 2017. Regarding the research as a whole: In an earlier analysis of roughly 500 of the donors, 276 Gb of sequence data and 120 million or so unique TCR beta sequences from about 179 million T cells were reported. An early release that covered 640 HLA-typed donors contained about 290 gigabases of sequencing data and about 93 million unique TCR sequences. Of the approximately 400 genotyped donors, over 65% fell in the genetic ancestry cluster associated with self-reported Caucasian donors. The aim of the study was to test whether cataloging public T cell receptors could identify signatures of past pathogen exposure. Using immunosequencing, the study profiled T cell repertoires from 640 or so subjects and related those repertoires to cytomegalovirus serostatus. Along with the roughly 670-subject first cohort, a separate validation cohort of over a hundred different subjects was used. The study combined high-throughput TCR immunosequencing, statistical association of individual TCRs with disease status, and machine learning to predict cytomegalovirus infection status. In a later analysis, previously published TCR beta repertoires from about 640 donors were re-analyzed and high-resolution HLA genotyping was added so that TCR occurrence patterns could be studied. In the later analysis, no new phenotypic data were used to find candidate immune exposures; instead, reliance was placed on TCR beta sequences and their occurrence across donors. In an earlier analysis of roughly 540 of the donors, high-throughput TCR beta sequencing was used to judge whether each TCR beta V gene segment behaved as functional or pseudogenic. Donor age, sex, ethnicity and CMV serostatus were compiled alongside the repertoire data. A later genetic analysis took genome-wide SNP genotypes for about three fifths of the 666 donors and used that subset as a discovery cohort. Every discovery cohort repertoire had been produced on one sequencing platform. Class I and class II HLA loci were covered by the typing at four-digit resolution. Typing coverage varied by locus: roughly 629-640 donors for A, B, C, DRB1 and DQB1; some 520 for DQA1; around 570 for DPA1; more than 450 for DPB1. Four or five DR-DQ haplotypes were handled as single units for association and clustering because linkage in the cohort was strong. Among 350 to 400 genotyped donors of the cohort, an average of about 240,000 unique TCR beta nucleotide sequences were sequenced per donor, 15% to 20% of them non-productive.

The cohort was made up of roughly 670 healthy bone marrow donors. Cohort members were all nominally healthy when sampled, although unrecorded immune exposures were likely present. The donor tested CMV seronegative and was one of the 352 seronegative cohort members. Each donor provided a peripheral blood sample, and peripheral blood mononuclear cells were used for TCR beta sequencing. Genomic DNA extraction from the blood cell samples was performed with the Qiagen DNeasy Blood Extraction Kit. Summary of the overall study and its limitations: In the study, about 150 TCR beta chains were listed as associated with cytomegalovirus. Several of the top co-occurrence clusters appeared to be linked to parvovirus B19, influenza, CMV and Epstein-Barr virus, according to a later analysis. In a later genetic analysis, fewer N-insertions in productive TCRs were reported among donors in an Asian-associated ancestry cluster than the approximately 670-donor mean. In a later analysis, most CMV-associated TCR beta chains were found to appear HLA-restricted, with HLA associations seemingly driven largely by CMV exposure. The authors suggested that the approach could potentially be extended to other disease states and immunological phenotypes. A further reported finding was that TCR beta sequences accurately predicted the HLA-A and HLA-B alleles for most subjects in the first cohort. Cytomegalovirus status was reported to be diagnosed by the classifier with high specificity and sensitivity in both the original and validation cohorts. A cluster of highly shared sequence variants was judged likely to represent a technical artifact of the sequencing pipeline. V-gene and J-gene trimming of TCR beta chains was associated with a missense DCLRE1C variant in a later genetic analysis, and the association was replicated in an independent cohort. Presence/absence analyses assumed roughly uniform sequencing depth across donors, an assumption that may not hold. Because counts were too low, seventeen rarely observed V segments, including chromosome 9 orphons, were excluded from the earlier analysis of some 590 of the donors. In a later analysis, the rate of TCR association differed among HLA loci, with DRB1 alleles having the most associated TCRs and HLA-C alleles having the fewest. Strong co-occurrence of HLA alleles, especially DR and DQ, made assigning TCR associations to individual alleles difficult. An earlier analysis of approximately 540 of the donors showed that most TCR beta V segments appeared in productive rearrangements either about 87% or about 30% of the time, which broadly matched IMGT annotations. In a later analysis, HLA-associated TCR beta chains showed more clonal expansion and lower generation probabilities than non-associated chains that were equally common. The cohort was sequenced for TCR beta chains only, and without alpha or paired-chain data the features that could be detected were limited. Linkage disequilibrium might explain the correlated functional status among segregating V segments, but an unknown experimental factor could not be excluded. The only immune exposure information available for the cohort was CMV serostatus. While some public TCRs were present in many individuals, most TCR sequences turned up only very rarely across donors. Because HLA typing was missing for some donors at each locus, association tests included only the typed subset. Some IMGT-functional V segments, including TRBV6-2 and TRBV6-3, could not be told apart with the 87-base-pair reads, so those segments were excluded. A few of the identified cytomegalovirus-associated TCR beta chains were confirmed in vitro to be specific for cytomegalovirus antigens. At a false discovery rate of 0.05, a later analysis linked 16,951 TCR beta sequences to specific HLA alleles.

Receptor amplification or capture employed the immunoSEQ multiplex PCR assay. A mixture of 60 forward primers for TCR Vbeta segments and 13 reverse primers for TCR Jbeta segments was used in the multiplex PCR. The CDR3 region of rearranged TCR beta genes was amplified from genomic DNA with a multiplex PCR assay. Amplified TCR beta libraries were sequenced as 87-base-pair reads on the Illumina HiSeq System. As for the original processing: Across the roughly 640 repertoires, a later analysis counted tens of millions of unique TCR beta chains, roughly 11 million of which were shared by at least two donors. Raw reads were error-corrected and collapsed into unique sequences with a nearest-neighbor algorithm that merged closely related sequences to remove PCR and sequencing errors. V, D and J gene segments were assigned by aligning CDR3 sequences to IMGT reference sequences. Each retained sequence needed at least a six-nucleotide match to both a V gene segment and a J gene segment. Rearrangements were classified as productive when the CDR3 lacked stop codons and remained in frame with V and J, and all other rearrangements were classified as non-productive. CDR3 was defined by IMGT convention, running from the second conserved V-encoded cysteine to the conserved J-encoded phenylalanine. The earlier analysis of roughly 590 of the donors excluded sequences that lacked an unambiguous match to a single V gene segment. An earlier analysis of some 500 of the donors classified V segments as functional when productive rearrangements were above 56.7% and as segregating when the standard deviation between donors was above 5%. A statistical classification framework was developed to diagnose cytomegalovirus status using the catalog of TCR beta chain sequences. In a later analysis, TCR nucleotide sequences were compared against IMGT/GENE-DB human TR gene sequences so that V and J genes could be assigned. In a later analysis, CDR3 sequences and most-parsimonious VDJ recombination scenarios were assigned using the TCRdist pipeline. In a later analysis, each TCR beta chain was defined by its CDR3 amino acid sequence together with its V-gene family, and reads without a unique V-gene family were excluded. In a later analysis, 450 to 600 highly shared, low-generation-probability nucleotide sequences were removed to address suspected cross-contamination and a sequencing artifact. A later analysis calculated a clonal expansion index for each public chain from normalized within-repertoire ranks of inferred template counts. A later analysis computed generation probabilities with a VDJ recombination model fitted to out-of-frame rearrangements, and checked the results against IGoR. A later analysis scored TCR-TCR, TCR-HLA and TCR-CMV co-occurrence with hypergeometric tests, applying a repertoire-size bias correction to TCR pairs. False discovery rates were estimated in a later analysis by permuting HLA or CMV assignments 20 times. In a later analysis, co-occurring TCRs were grouped with DBSCAN, and TCRdist sequence similarity was added when clustering was performed within HLA-allele-positive subsets. Repertoires with fewer than 30,000 or more than 120,000 public chains were left out of co-occurrence clustering, as were a few repertoires with anomalous nucleotide sharing. Held by TCRdb, this immuneACCESS table contains in-frame sequences only and omits some clones. Under half of the omission traces to an unresolved V gene where checked; the cause of the rest is unknown. Clonal size and the V and J genes are those of that table, whereas D and trimming came from the DNA. The sample table contains about 98,000 clones; only one count was recorded for around 68% of them. The ten top clones hold 2% to 3% of the sample.

CDR1 MNHEY and CDR2 SMNVEV were looked up in the germline V gene (reference sequence). Inclusive of the bounding cysteine and phenylalanine, the CDR3 is 14 residues long. Only CDR3 DNA is held: 42 bases, read in frame from base 1. The V end gives up 8 bases and the J end 2 bases, leaving 4 bases in the junction not matched to a gene. This clonotype was sampled from a man between 45 and 60 years old in good health and CMV-seronegative. The chain was built from TRBV27 and TRBJ2-1, with 9 bases matching TRBD2. Sequencing input: PBMCs. The CDR3 region has the sequence CASSVAGAYNEQFF. DNA sequence: TGTGCCAGCTCAGTAGCGGGAGCCTACAATGAGCAGTTCTTC.